The 27 T cell receptor beta chains below were found in one sample sequenced in a study of spatial heterogeneity in lung cancer. From the 5' RACE reads, TCRdb called clonotypes with MiXCR, one entry per CDR3 protein. Among 110,000 or so distinct CDR3 sequences listed, roughly a tenth were seen once. The time point was: blood at routine non-recurrence follow-up after resection. The sequenced sample was PBMCs, obtained at follow-up. Receptor source: a female donor with early-stage non-small cell lung cancer.

This clonotype was seen a handful of times. V is TRBV9 and J is TRBJ1-1; D may be TRBD1 (5 bases). Trimming stripped 5 bases from V and 5 bases from J, with 13 bases between. This CDR3 is 13 amino acids long. Looked up from germline, CDR1 is SGDLS and CDR2 is YYNGEE. Here the CDR3 reads CASRAFGGTEAFF. In nucleotides, the CDR3 is TGTGCCAGCAGGGCATTCGGGGGAACTGAAGCTTTCTTT.

This clonotype occurred many times. The rearrangement uses TRBV6-1 and TRBJ1-2; D is uncertain. The V and J ends lost 6 bases and 2 bases respectively, with 7 bases between them. The CDR3 is 12 amino acids. Per germline, CDR1 MNHNS and CDR2 SASEGT. The CDR3 coding sequence is TGTGCCAGCAGCGGGTGGAACTATGGCTACACCTTC. This sequence encodes CASSGWNYGYTF.

This clonotype was counted between two and nine times. The rearrangement uses TRBV12-3 or TRBV12-4 and TRBJ1-1, with TRBD1 as a possible D gene (5 bases). This CDR3 has 13 amino acids. Between the trimmed V and J ends, which lost 3 bases and 11 bases, there was a span of 16 bases. In DNA form, the CDR3 reads TGTGCCAGCAGTTTGAATGGGGCCAGCAGTGCTTTCTTT. Protein sequence: CASSLNGASSAFF.

The table lists this clonotype with a few counts. The V and J genes are TRBV27 and TRBJ1-2; D possibly corresponds to TRBD1 (5 bases). Trimming removed 8 bases from V and 4 bases from J, with 17 bases in between. The CDR3 length is 14 residues. Germline CDR1 reads MNHEY; CDR2 reads SMNVEV (reference sequence). This CDR3 reads CASRLAGDTYGYTF. CDR3 nucleotide sequence: TGTGCCAGCCGACTGGCGGGGGATACCTATGGCTACACCTTC.

This clonotype was recorded a few times. The CDR3, as DNA: TGCAGTGCTCTTACGGCTGGTGTGAACACTGAAGCTTTCTTT. Its protein product is CSALTAGVNTEAFF. This chain uses TRBV20-1 with TRBJ1-1; no definite D call. The ends were cut back, 5 bases at V and 0 bases at J, with 13 bases in the middle. In germline, CDR1 is DFQATT, CDR2 SNEGSKA (reference sequence). The CDR3 is 14 residues long.

CDR3: CSVVYPVRDYNSTDTQYF. Here the CDR3 DNA reads TGCAGCGTTGTTTACCCGGTCCGAGACTACAATTCCACAGATACGCAGTATTTT. This rearrangement joins TRBV29-1 to TRBJ2-3; D perhaps matches TRBD2 (5 bases). CDR1 and CDR2 (germline): SQVTM, ANQGSEA. CDR3 size: 18 residues. V was shortened by 4 bases and J by 2 bases, with 25 bases between the two germline ends.

This clonotype was detected a few times. The chain employs TRBV6-6 and TRBJ2-7; 11 bases line up with TRBD2. CDR1 MNHNY and CDR2 SVGAGI come from the germline V gene (reference sequence). Unmatched junction bases numbered 3, after V lost 2 bases and J lost 0 bases. CDR3 length: 16 residues. CDR3 sequence reads: CASSYRGLAGSYEQYV. DNA of the CDR3: TGTGCCAGCAGTTACCGCGGACTAGCGGGCTCCTACGAGCAGTACGTC.

CDR3: CASSPRGGGETQYF. The CDR3 DNA sequence: TGTGCCAGCAGCCCGCGGGGAGGAGGAGAGACCCAGTACTTC. This chain joins TRBV5-8 and TRBJ2-5; a weak D match, TRBD2 (6 bases). The length of the CDR3 is 14 residues. CDR1 SGHTS and CDR2 YDEGEE come from the germline V gene. V dropped 4 bases and J dropped 4 bases, with 14 bases sitting between them.

A note on this clonotype: The limits of the CDR3 on the DNA are not certain, so only TCRdb's listed CDR3 is given. The chain uses TRBV7-5 and TRBJ2-4; the table names TRBD2, a call not compared with the DNA. TRBV7-5 is annotated as a pseudogene. The CDR3 totals 20 residues, both ends included. This CDR3 reads CISVPETQGGLAGYKNIQYF.

This clonotype was seen a few times. This CDR3 is CASSLLGGAGEQFF. The CDR3 DNA sequence: TGTGCCAGCAGTTTATTAGGGGGAGCGGGTGAGCAGTTCTTC. This rearrangement joins TRBV28 to TRBJ2-1; TRBD1 or TRBD2 may be the D gene (6 bases each). CDR3 size: 14 residues. Germline V gene sequence: CDR1 MDHEN, CDR2 SYDVKM. Trimming removed 1 base at V and 9 bases at J, with 13 bases between.

The chain has TRBV20-1 and TRBJ1-5; no reliable D call. The V and J ends lost 6 bases and 4 bases respectively, with 13 bases between them. The CDR3 extends over 13 amino acids. The germline gives CDR1 DFQATT, CDR2 SNEGSKA (reference sequence). The CDR3 nucleotides read TGCAGTGCCGGAGGACGGTCGAATCAGCCCCAGCATTTT. Residues: CSAGGRSNQPQHF.

V and J are TRBV24-1 and TRBJ2-3; tentatively, D is TRBD2 (6 bases). The V end lost 4 bases, the J end lost 5 bases, and 15 bases lay between the germline ends. The CDR3 covers 15 residues. The germline gives CDR1 KGHDR, CDR2 SFDVKD. The CDR3 is CATSDPGLRVDTQYF. In DNA, the CDR3 is TGTGCCACCAGTGACCCCGGACTAAGGGTAGATACGCAGTATTTT.

This clonotype was seen many times. V and J are TRBV27 and TRBJ2-7, with 7 bases matching TRBD1. Germline V CDR1 and CDR2: MNHEY, SMNVEV (reference sequence). This CDR3 has 14 residues. The ends lost 5 bases at V and 1 base at J; junction bases unmatched: 5. The CDR3 sequence: CASSLRQGSYEQYV. In nucleotides, the CDR3 is TGTGCCAGCAGTCTCCGACAGGGATCCTACGAGCAGTACGTC.

This clonotype was seen at least ten times. The J gene is TRBJ1-5, the V gene TRBV20-1, with 10 bases matching TRBD1. V lost 1 base to trimming and J lost 1 base; unmatched junction nucleotides: 1. In germline, CDR1 is DFQATT, CDR2 SNEGSKA (reference sequence). The CDR3 spans 15 residues. DNA for the CDR3: TGCAGTGCTAGAGGGGACAGGGGAAGCAATCAGCCCCAGCATTTT. Translating it yields CSARGDRGSNQPQHF.

This clonotype was detected many times. The rearrangement uses TRBV12-3 or TRBV12-4 and TRBJ2-2; 9 bases agree with TRBD1. The CDR3 spans 15 residues. The junction had 6 bases not matched to a gene; V was cut back by 4 bases and J by 6 bases. The CDR3 DNA reads as TGTGCCAGCAGTTACCGGGACAGGGCGCCCGGGGAGCTGTTTTTT. This codes for CASSYRDRAPGELFF.

This chain connects TRBV7-3 to TRBJ2-2; D gene unclear. This CDR3 comprises 17 residues. Per the germline V gene, CDR1 is SGHTA and CDR2 is FQGTGA. V lost 0 bases and J lost 1, with 12 bases in between. This CDR3 is CASSLTWDSRNTGELFF. In nucleotides, the CDR3 is TGTGCCAGCAGCTTAACTTGGGATTCGAGGAACACCGGGGAGCTGTTTTTT.

This clonotype was seen repeatedly, ten times or more. This chain joins TRBV29-1 and TRBJ2-3, with a tentative D call TRBD2 (6 bases). The germline V and J ends were trimmed by 7 bases and 1 base, with 21 bases remaining between them. The CDR3 loop spans 16 amino acids. Germline V gene lookup returns CDR1 SQVTM and CDR2 ANQGSEA. The CDR3 DNA reads as TGCAGCGGTGACCGGGGGACTTCATGGGGCACAGATACGCAGTATTTT. Translated, it gives CSGDRGTSWGTDTQYF.

This CDR3 is CSARDLTGETGYTF. CDR3 coding DNA: TGCAGTGCTAGAGATCTCACAGGGGAGACTGGCTACACCTTC. V is TRBV20-1 and J is TRBJ1-2; 7 bases map to TRBD1. The CDR3 is 14 residues long. The junction had 8 bases not matched to a gene; V was cut back by 0 bases and J by 7 bases. CDR1 and CDR2 (germline): DFQATT, SNEGSKA (reference sequence).

A note on this clonotype: This CDR3 is missing its conserved last phenylalanine or tryptophan, likely due to a read error. The chain combines TRBV27 with TRBJ2-1; 11 nucleotides match TRBD2. Germline trimming cut 6 bases from V and 1 base from J; bases unmatched to any gene: 8. CDR1 and CDR2 (germline): MNHEY, SMNVEV (reference sequence). The CDR3 is 17 residues long. Here the CDR3 reads CASRRPIAGGSYNEQFS. In DNA form, the CDR3 reads TGTGCCAGCAGGAGACCCATAGCGGGAGGGTCCTACAATGAGCAGTTCTCC.

This clonotype was recorded many times. The J gene is TRBJ1-5, the V gene TRBV20-1, with 8 positions matching TRBD1. The CDR3 spans 17 residues. CDR1 is DFQATT and CDR2 is SNEGSKA in the germline V gene (reference sequence). The junction had 9 bases not matched to a gene; V was cut back by 2 bases and J by 0 bases. CDR3 coding DNA: TGCAGTGCTAGATCCCCAGGGGGCGCATCTAGCAATCAGCCCCAGCATTTT. Its translation is CSARSPGGASSNQPQHF.

The sample holds many counts of this clonotype. V usage is TRBV19 and J usage is TRBJ2-6; 12 bases match TRBD2. The CDR3 is 18 amino acids. V shed 8 bases, J shed 0 bases, and the junction held 8 bases outside the gene matches. Germline CDR1 and CDR2: LNHDA and SQIVND (reference sequence). The CDR3 sequence is CASDNRGLAGSGANVLTF. The CDR3 coding sequence is TGTGCCAGTGATAATAGGGGACTAGCGGGCTCTGGGGCCAACGTCCTGACTTTC.

This clonotype occurred a few times. The V gene is TRBV5-1, the J gene TRBJ2-2, with 9 bases that match TRBD2. V shed 4 bases, J shed 0 bases, and the junction held 4 bases outside the gene matches. The CDR3 has 16 amino acids. From germline, CDR1 is SGHRS and CDR2 YFSETQ. This CDR3 is CASSVGLATNTGELFF. The CDR3, as DNA: TGCGCCAGCAGCGTGGGACTAGCCACGAACACCGGGGAGCTGTTTTTT.

The DNA for the CDR3 is TGTGCCAGCAAGCCCGGGGGAGTCGCGAACACCGGGGAGCTGTTTTTT. Its protein is CASKPGGVANTGELFF. This chain connects TRBV6-6 to TRBJ2-2, with a tentative D call TRBD2 (6 bases). CDR3 length equals 16 residues. Trimming left V 7 bases short and J 0 bases short, with 15 bases between. Per germline, CDR1 MNHNY and CDR2 SVGAGI (reference sequence).

This chain uses TRBV10-3 with TRBJ2-1, with 10 bases that match TRBD1. The germline gives CDR1 ENHRY, CDR2 SYGVKD. The CDR3 has 15 residues. Trimming cost V 4 bases and J 6 bases; bases outside gene matches: 6. The CDR3 loop reads CAISGQGAFRNEQFF. In nucleotides, the CDR3 is TGTGCCATCAGTGGACAGGGGGCTTTCCGCAATGAGCAGTTCTTC.

This clonotype was observed many times. V gene TRBV6-6 combines with J gene TRBJ2-3; 7 bases match TRBD2. J gave up 3 bases and V 2 bases, and 5 bases lay outside the gene matches. The CDR3 is 15 residues long. Germline V gene data show CDR1 as MNHNY and CDR2 as SVGAGI (reference sequence). The CDR3 DNA is TGTGCCAGCAGTTACCGGGAGCGGGAAACAGATACGCAGTATTTT. Translated, it gives CASSYRERETDTQYF.

This clonotype was recorded a few times. In DNA, the CDR3 is TGTGCCAGCGGAACCGGGACAGGTGAACTAGCCAAAAACATTCAGTACTTC. This gives the protein CASGTGTGELAKNIQYF. This chain uses TRBV28 with TRBJ2-4, with 8 positions matching TRBD1. The V gene's germline CDR1 is MDHEN and CDR2 SYDVKM. CDR3 length equals 17 residues. With 8 bases clipped from V and 0 bases from J, the junction kept 12 bases outside the gene matches.

The V call is TRBV14, the J call TRBJ2-5, with D perhaps TRBD2 (6 bases). Germline CDR1 SGHDN, CDR2 FVKESK. The ends were cut back, 5 bases at V and 1 base at J, with 20 bases in the middle. The CDR3 extends over 17 amino acids. CDR3 protein: CASSEGSTRSLQETQYF. The DNA of the CDR3 is TGTGCCAGCAGCGAGGGTTCGACTAGAAGCCTCCAAGAGACCCAGTACTTC.